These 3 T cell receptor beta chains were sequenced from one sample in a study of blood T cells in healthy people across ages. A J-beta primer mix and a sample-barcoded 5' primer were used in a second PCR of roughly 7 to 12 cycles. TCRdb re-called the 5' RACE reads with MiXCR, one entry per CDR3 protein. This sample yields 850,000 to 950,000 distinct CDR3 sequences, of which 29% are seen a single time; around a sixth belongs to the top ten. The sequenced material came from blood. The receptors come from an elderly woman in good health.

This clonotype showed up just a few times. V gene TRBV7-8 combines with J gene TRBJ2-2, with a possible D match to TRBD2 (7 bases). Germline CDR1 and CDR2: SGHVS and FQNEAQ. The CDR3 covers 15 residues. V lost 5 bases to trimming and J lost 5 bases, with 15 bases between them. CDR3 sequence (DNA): TGTGCCAGCAGCACCAGGGGAGGGTGGACCGGGGAGCTGTTTTTT. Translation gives CASSTRGGWTGELFF.

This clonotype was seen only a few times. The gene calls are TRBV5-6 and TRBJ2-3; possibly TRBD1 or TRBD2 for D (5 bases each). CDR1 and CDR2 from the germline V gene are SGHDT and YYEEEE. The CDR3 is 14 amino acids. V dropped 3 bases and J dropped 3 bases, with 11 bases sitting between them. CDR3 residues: CASSSGTETDTQYF. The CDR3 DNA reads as TGTGCCAGCAGCTCCGGGACGGAGACAGATACGCAGTATTTT.

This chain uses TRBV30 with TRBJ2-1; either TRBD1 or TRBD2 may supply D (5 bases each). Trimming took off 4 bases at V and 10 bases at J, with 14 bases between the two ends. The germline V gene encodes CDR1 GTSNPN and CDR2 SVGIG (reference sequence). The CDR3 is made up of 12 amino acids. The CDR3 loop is CAWTGRPLEQFF. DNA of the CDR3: TGTGCCTGGACGGGACGGCCTTTGGAGCAGTTCTTC.